What follows are 7 T cell receptor beta chains derived from one specimen sequenced in a study of blood T cell repertoires in COVID-19. Using immunoSEQ multiplex PCR, the repertoire was profiled, and TCRdb retains in-frame clones only, with some absent. The sample has roughly 250,000 clones; about 80% are singletons. The material sequenced was peripheral blood. The origin of the receptors is a woman of 80 years or more with acute or convalescent COVID-19.

The chain employs TRBV7-3 and TRBJ1-2, with unresolved D. V shed 5 bases and J shed 1 base, with 14 bases lying between them. Germline V gene sequence: CDR1 SGHTA, CDR2 FQGTGA. The CDR3 is 15 amino acids. The CDR3 bases are TGTGCCAGCAGCACGGGCCCCGGACTTAACTATGGCTACACCTTC. Translated, it gives CASSTGPGLNYGYTF. The full variable domain, its missing parts supplied by reference TRBV7-3 and TRBJ1-2, is GAGVSQTPSNKVTEKGKYVELRCDPISGHTALYWYRQSLGQGPEFLIYFQGTGAADDSGLPNDRFFAVRPEGSVSTLKIQRTERGDSAVYLCASSTGPGLNYGYTFGSGTRLTVV.

The chain's CDR3 is CASSVTGGNTGELFF. The CDR3 nucleotides are TGTGCCAGCAGCGTGACAGGGGGGAATACCGGGGAGCTGTTTTTT. This chain connects TRBV9 to TRBJ2-2; TRBD1 agrees at 9 bases. The germline CDR1 and CDR2 sequences are SGDLS and YYNGEE. V was clipped by 2 bases and J by 5 bases; unmatched bases: 4. The CDR3 runs 15 residues.

The sample holds a few counts of this clone. Here the CDR3 reads CASSSLGQNTEAFF. CDR3 sequence (DNA): TGTGCCAGCAGCTCACTTGGACAGAACACTGAAGCTTTCTTT. The chain recombines TRBV6-2 or TRBV6-3 with TRBJ1-1; maybe TRBD1 (5 bases). The CDR3 is made up of 14 amino acids. Per the germline V gene, CDR1 is MNHEY and CDR2 is SVGEGT. Trimming shortened V by 6 bases and J by 1 base, and 12 bases separated the two germline ends.

The gene calls are TRBV9 and TRBJ2-5; D ambiguous. From germline, CDR1 is SGDLS and CDR2 YYNGEE. Trimming removed 4 bases from V and 5 bases from J, with 12 bases in between. CDR3 length equals 13 residues. The CDR3 sequence: CASSTPPLETQYF. CDR3 in DNA: TGTGCCAGCAGCACACCCCCGTTGGAGACCCAGTACTTC.

The count of this clone is one. The genes are TRBV7-2 and TRBJ2-7; 10 bases align to TRBD1. V dropped 3 bases and J dropped 2; count of bases not matched to a gene: 4. The CDR3 is 15 residues long. Germline values: CDR1 SGHTA, CDR2 FQGNSA. CDR3 in amino acids: CASSFAGTGAYEQYF. In DNA form, the CDR3 reads TGTGCCAGCAGCTTCGCCGGGACAGGGGCCTACGAGCAGTACTTC.

The V call is TRBV30, the J call TRBJ1-2; 8 nucleotides line up with TRBD1. Germline lookup yields CDR1 GTSNPN and CDR2 SVGIG (reference sequence). The CDR3 runs 11 residues. The J segment lost 5 bases and the V segment lost 5 bases, leaving 1 base of the junction unmatched. CDR3 residues: CAWDRGYGYTF. The DNA for the CDR3 is TGTGCCTGGGACAGGGGATATGGCTACACCTTC.

The rearrangement joins TRBV28 to TRBJ1-1; D possibly corresponds to TRBD1 (6 bases). The V end lost 4 bases, the J end lost 3 bases, and 18 bases lay between the germline ends. Per the germline V gene, CDR1 is MDHEN and CDR2 is SYDVKM. The CDR3 spans 16 residues. The CDR3 spells CASSYSGGRGDTEAFF. CDR3 sequence (DNA): TGTGCCAGCAGTTACTCCGGGGGGCGAGGGGACACTGAAGCTTTCTTT.